These T cell receptor beta chains were read from a single sample in a study of monozygotic twins with cystic fibrosis. Measured with immunoSEQ multiplex PCR; TCRdb has only the in-frame clones, and not every one. The sample consists of about 36,000 clones, approximately 84% of them appearing once. Sequencing was carried out using blood. These receptors were taken from a girl aged 2 to 9 with cystic fibrosis. Both conserved end residues are trimmed from each CDR3.

CDR3 protein,CDR3 length,J gene,V gene
ASSPKSSGVVNEQY,14,TRBJ2-7,TRBV11-1
ASSLGGVDNSPLH,13,TRBJ1-6,TRBV7-2
ASSAQEAYGYT,11,TRBJ1-2,TRBV6-5
AISESGQRGGQPQH,14,TRBJ1-5,TRBV10-3
ASRRQRGGLEQY,12,TRBJ2-7,TRBV11-2
ASSLGTGGETGTQY,14,TRBJ2-3,TRBV5-4
SVDRDRGPEAF,11,TRBJ1-1,TRBV29-1
ASSQVPGPDTGELF,14,TRBJ2-2,TRBV4-1
ASSFGGVGNQPQH,13,TRBJ1-5,TRBV7-9
ASSLTGPEAF,10,TRBJ1-1,TRBV5-1
ASSSGTANTEAF,12,TRBJ1-1,TRBV7-6
ASSSTQGNEQF,11,TRBJ2-1,TRBV5-4
ASSAALAGSYNEQF,14,TRBJ2-1,TRBV5-6
ASSLPWGNEQF,11,TRBJ2-1,TRBV6-5
ASSIGAPTSYNEQF,14,TRBJ2-1,TRBV19
ASSLGQPYGYT,11,TRBJ1-2,TRBV5-6
ASSILAFDTGELF,13,TRBJ2-2,TRBV9
ASSGDTYEQY,10,TRBJ2-7,TRBV2
ASSLRRNTEAF,11,TRBJ1-1,TRBV6-5
ASSSGNQPQH,10,TRBJ1-5,TRBV19